The 5 T cell receptor beta chains below come from one sample, sequenced in a study of tumor-infiltrating lymphocytes in primary liver carcinoma (dated by TCRdb to 2016 to 2017). Total RNA and DNA were co-extracted from roughly 20-30 mg of bulk tissue with the AllPrep DNA/RNA mini kit, without cell sorting. Data came from an Illumina HiSeq 2500. A constant-region primer and ProtoScript II reverse transcriptase were used to reverse-transcribe TCRbeta-specific cDNA from approximately 450 ng total RNA. The TCRbeta libraries were prepared through three rounds of nested multiplex PCR following a slightly modified ARM-PCR procedure. Each of the first two PCR rounds ran for approximately 11 cycles using multiplex TRBV1-TRBV30 forward primers together with a Cbeta reverse primer. TCRdb took the public reads, trimmed them with fastp at Q25, ran MiXCR for clone calling and kept in-frame beta chains. Each entry merges the rows of one CDR3 protein and shows their most common DNA and genes. In this sample the table shows approximately 100,000 distinct CDR3 sequences, 65% to 75% of which occur a single time. The biggest ten clones account for around 12% of the sample.

The sample was liver tumor tissue from sampling region 2. Explained via the paper, the cell subset or site label denotes: tumor region T2, inferior pole. The source of these receptors is a woman in her sixties with primary liver carcinoma and hepatitis B virus infection.

Of note for this clonotype: One end of the junction fails to match germline, which may point to a read error. The chain combines TRBV4-1 with TRBJ2-1; 10 nucleotides agree with TRBD2. Germline V gives CDR1 MGHRA, CDR2 YSYEKL. This CDR3 is built from 18 residues. The DNA for the CDR3 is TGCGCCAGCAGTGACGGGTACCCAGCGGGAGGGGAAGAGAATGAGCTGTTCTTC. It encodes CASSDGYPAGGEENELFF.

Concerning this clonotype: A read error is possible here, since a much larger clone lies one base away. The J gene is TRBJ2-3, the V gene TRBV12-3 or TRBV12-4, with 8 bases aligning to TRBD2. The length of the CDR3 is 13 residues. Here the CDR3 DNA reads TGTGTCAGCGGCATGTCTAGCGGGGATACGCAGTATTTT. Encoded protein: CVSGMSSGDTQYF.

This clonotype was found once. Mismatch with germline at one junction end may stem from a read error. V gene TRBV6-1 combines with J gene TRBJ2-1, with D perhaps matching TRBD2 (6 bases). In germline, CDR1 is MNHNS, CDR2 SASEGT. This CDR3 region has 14 residues. CDR3: CATRAGDSYHEQFF. The CDR3 nucleotides are TGTGCCACTAGAGCCGGGGACTCCTACCATGAGCAGTTCTTC.

This chain joins TRBV2 and TRBJ2-7; D not resolved. The CDR3 has 11 residues. The V gene's germline CDR1 is SNHLY and CDR2 FYNNEI. Trimming stripped 9 bases from V and 2 bases from J, with 8 bases between. The CDR3 spells CASNSAYEQYF. CDR3 nucleotides: TGTGCCAGTAACAGTGCCTACGAGCAGTACTTC. The full variable domain, rest sourced from reference TRBV2 and TRBJ2-7, is EPEVTQTPSHQVTQMGQEVILRCVPISNHLYFYWYRQILGQKVEFLVSFYNNEISEKSEIFDDQFSVERPDGSNFTLKIRSTKLEDSAMYFCASNSAYEQYFGPGTRLTVT.

With regard to this clonotype: A read error may be the cause here, since a much bigger clone is one base away. J is TRBJ1-6 and V is TRBV28; D unresolved. With 3 bases removed from V and 7 bases from J, the gap between germline ends came to 10 bases. Germline CDR1 MDHEN, CDR2 SYDVKM. The CDR3 sequence is 14 residues long. CDR3 protein: CASSLEKLNSPLHF. DNA for the CDR3: TGTGCCAGCAGTTTGGAAAAGCTGAATTCACCCCTCCACTTT.